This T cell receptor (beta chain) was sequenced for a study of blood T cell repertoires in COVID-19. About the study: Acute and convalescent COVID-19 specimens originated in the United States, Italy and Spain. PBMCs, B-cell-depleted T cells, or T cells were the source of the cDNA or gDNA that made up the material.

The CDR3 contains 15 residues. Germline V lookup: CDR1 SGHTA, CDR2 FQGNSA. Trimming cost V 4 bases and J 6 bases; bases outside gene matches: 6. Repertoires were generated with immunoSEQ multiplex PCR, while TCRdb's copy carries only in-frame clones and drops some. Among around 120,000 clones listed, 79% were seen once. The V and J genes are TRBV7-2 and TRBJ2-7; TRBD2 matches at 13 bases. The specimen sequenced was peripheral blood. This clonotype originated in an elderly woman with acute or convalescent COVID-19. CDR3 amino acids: CASSYTGTSGAEQYF. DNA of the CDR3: TGTGCCAGCAGCTATACAGGGACTAGCGGGGCCGAGCAGTACTTC.